This T cell receptor (beta chain) was recovered during a study of cytomegalovirus exposure and HLA in healthy donors. Overall study context: According to later analysis, the same platform produced the approximately 130 validation and 666 first-cohort repertoires.

Notes on the study in general: Generally TCR sequences proved uncommon, though certain public TCRs appeared in numerous donors. The finding came from a later analysis; first-cohort TCR clusters tended to co-occur in the 95 to 150 validation repertoires.

This clone was seen a few times. Its target is unknown. TCRdb's copy holds only in-frame clones and misses some; the assay was immunoSEQ multiplex PCR. The sample carries roughly 100,000 clones, 86% recorded once. In germline, CDR1 is LNHDA, CDR2 SQIVND (reference sequence). The V and J ends lost 9 bases and 6 bases respectively, with 17 bases between them. The CDR3 has 14 amino acids. Among the 110 or so subjects of the validation cohort, separate from the approximately 700-subject first cohort, were the donors. Sequenced material: PBMCs. V gene TRBV19 combines with J gene TRBJ2-2, with D maybe TRBD2 (5 bases). The receptor was isolated from a woman aged 18-29 years in good health and CMV-seropositive. CDR3 nucleotides: TGTGCCAGCAAAGCGGTACATAGGGCCGGGGAGCTGTTTTTT. Encoded protein: CASKAVHRAGELFF.